The source of this TCR beta chain is a study of CD8+ T cells in alopecia areata. As the sequencing template, cDNA was produced by extracting RNA and reverse transcribing it. The table came from immunoSEQ multiplex PCR; TCRdb's copy has only in-frame clones and leaves some out. The sample records around 140,000 clones, roughly 50% being singletons. Findings and limits, study-wide: Normal skin contains resident alphabeta T cells, and these are also sequenced in scalp samples.

In the case of this clone: Its antigen remains unidentified.

This TCR derives from a human donor with alopecia areata. The sequences come from CD4+ T cells sorted from blood, collected at week 0.

The CDR3 DNA is TGTGCCACCAGCAGAGATCTGGGACAGGACTACGAGCAGTACTTC. This translates into CATSRDLGQDYEQYF. The chain is built from TRBV15 and TRBJ2-7; 8 positions agree with TRBD1. Trimming at V came to 0 bases and at J to 3 bases, leaving 4 bases not matched to a gene. Germline CDR1 and CDR2: LNHNV and YYDKDF (reference sequence). CDR3 length: 15 amino acids.